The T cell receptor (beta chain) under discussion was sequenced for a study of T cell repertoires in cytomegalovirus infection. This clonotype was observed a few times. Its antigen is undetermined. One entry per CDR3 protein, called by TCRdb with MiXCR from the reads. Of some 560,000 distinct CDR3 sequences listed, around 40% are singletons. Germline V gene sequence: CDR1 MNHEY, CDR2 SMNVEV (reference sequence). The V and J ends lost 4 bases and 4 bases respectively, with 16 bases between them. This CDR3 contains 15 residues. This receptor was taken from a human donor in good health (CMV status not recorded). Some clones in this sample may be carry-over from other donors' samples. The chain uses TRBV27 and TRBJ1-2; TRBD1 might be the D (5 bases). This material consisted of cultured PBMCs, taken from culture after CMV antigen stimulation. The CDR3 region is CASSSRGPRFYGYTF. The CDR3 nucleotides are TGTGCCAGCAGTTCTAGGGGTCCGAGATTCTATGGCTACACCTTC.